Given below is one TCR beta chain in context. Antigen unknown. The sample is drawn from a study of cytomegalovirus exposure and HLA in healthy donors. Findings of the study overall: Later findings reportedly placed an Asian-associated ancestry cluster below the approximately 670-donor mean for N-insertions.

V dropped 3 bases and J dropped 5 bases, with 13 bases sitting between them. The germline V gene encodes CDR1 SQVTM and CDR2 ANQGSEA. The CDR3 has 13 amino acids. Use of 60 Vbeta and 13 Jbeta primers characterized the PCR. Data came from immunoSEQ multiplex PCR; TCRdb stores just in-frame clones and leaves some out. The sample holds about 160,000 clones, around four fifths seen once. Input material: PBMCs. The clonotype comes from a female donor in good health and CMV-seronegative. The chain combines TRBV29-1 with TRBJ1-2, with a tentative D call TRBD1 (5 bases). The CDR3 nucleotides are TGCAGCGTTGATAGGTGGCAGGGTTATGGCTACACCTTC. This sequence encodes CSVDRWQGYGYTF. Looking up the rest from reference TRBV29-1 and TRBJ1-2 gives the full variable domain: SAVISQKPSRDICQRGTSLTIQCQVDSQVTMMFWYRQQPGQSLTLIATANQGSEATYESGFVIDKFPISRPNLTFSTLTVSNMSPEDSSIYLCSVDRWQGYGYTFGSGTRLTVV.